The clone carrying this TCR beta chain turned up a few times. Its antigen is currently unknown. This sample was taken from a study of T-cell memory formation after mild COVID-19. Overall study: Largely, the TCR clusters proved donor specific. Overall study results and limits: CM and EM subsets held most contracting CD4+ clones; EMRA held CD8+ ones.

V lost 2 bases and J 5 bases, leaving 16 bases between the germline ends. The length of the CDR3 is 15 residues. TCRdb processed the 5' RACE reads anew with MiXCR; each CDR3 protein has one entry. The sample shows about 210,000 distinct CDR3 sequences, over 9.5% of them seen only once. The source material was PBMCs or a T cell subset sorted from them (not recorded which). This receptor was identified in a man aged 18 to 30 who had mild COVID-19 (a few samples of this study predate the infection). Cell type and time point are not known. The chain joins TRBV12-3 or TRBV12-4 to TRBJ2-7, with D possibly TRBD2 on 7 matching bases. Written as DNA, the CDR3 is TGTGCCAGCAGTTTAAGGGGATGGGGGGGCAACGAGCAGTACTTC. Its protein product is CASSLRGWGGNEQYF.